These T cell receptor beta chains were read from a single sample in a study of CD8 T cells in Susac syndrome. TCRdb independently ran MiXCR on the immunoSEQ multiplex PCR reads; one entry per CDR3 protein. Of around 200,000 distinct CDR3 sequences listed, 95% are singletons. Sequences were obtained from CD4+ T cells from PBMCs. The source of these receptors is a human donor with Susac syndrome. CDR3s include the opening cysteine and the closing phenylalanine or tryptophan. The order of the fields is J gene, clone size, D gene, V gene, CDR3 protein, CDR3 DNA. D genes are given only for firm matches. Clone size is not always given. Where it is, it says once, few, many or a class for expanded clones.

TRBJ1-2 | NA | NA | TRBV6-5 | CASSKTGAIGYTF | TGTGCCAGCAGTAAGACAGGTGCCATTGGCTACACCTTC
TRBJ2-2 | NA | NA | TRBV6-1 | CASSEATGSTGELFF | TGTGCCAGCAGTGAGGCTACAGGGAGCACCGGGGAGCTGTTTTTT
TRBJ1-1 | NA | TRBD1 | TRBV10-3 | CAISGKTGGLGTEAFF | TGTGCCATCAGTGGCAAGACAGGGGGCTTGGGCACTGAAGCTTTCTTT
TRBJ1-5 | NA | TRBD1 | TRBV27 | CASSLFAGGHINPQHF | TGTGCCAGCAGTTTATTTGCAGGGGGCCACATCAATCCCCAGCATTTT
TRBJ2-1 | NA | TRBD1 | TRBV7-7 | CASSATGDEQFF | TGTGCCAGCAGCGCAACAGGGGATGAGCAGTTCTTC
TRBJ2-5 | NA | NA | TRBV2 | CASGTDGQETQYF | TGTGCCAGCGGCACAGACGGGCAAGAGACCCAGTACTTC
TRBJ2-5 | once | NA | TRBV5-1 | CASSLAQTNGETQYF | TGCGCCAGCAGCTTGGCCCAGACCAACGGGGAGACCCAGTACTTC
TRBJ2-1 | NA | TRBD2 | TRBV20-1 | CSARDPQRGHNEQFF | TGCAGTGCTAGAGATCCCCAGCGGGGCCACAATGAGCAGTTCTTC
TRBJ2-1 | NA | NA | TRBV5-1 | CASSLAPLAGDNEQFF | TGCGCCAGCAGCTTGGCCCCACTAGCCGGGGATAATGAGCAGTTCTTC
TRBJ1-2 | NA | NA | TRBV5-4 | CASSPLAEINYGYTF | TGTGCCAGCAGCCCCCTGGCAGAGATTAACTATGGCTACACCTTC
TRBJ1-2 | NA | NA | TRBV6-6 | CASSRSPELYGYTF | TGTGCCAGCAGTAGATCGCCAGAACTCTATGGCTACACCTTC
TRBJ1-5 | NA | TRBD1 | TRBV6-2/TRBV6-3 | CASSRGGLGNQPQHF | TGTGCCAGCAGCAGAGGGGGCTTGGGCAATCAGCCCCAGCATTTT
TRBJ2-1 | NA | TRBD1 | TRBV10-3 | CAISGTGAAYNEQFF | TGTGCCATCAGTGGGACAGGGGCGGCCTACAATGAGCAGTTCTTC
TRBJ2-7 | NA | NA | TRBV20-1 | CSARVQGTYSYEQYF | TGCAGTGCTAGAGTGCAGGGGACATACTCCTACGAGCAGTACTTC
TRBJ1-4 | NA | NA | TRBV14 | CASKPGTASEKLFF | TGTGCCAGCAAGCCCGGGACCGCCAGTGAAAAACTGTTTTTT
TRBJ2-5 | NA | NA | TRBV18 | CASSPLVRETQYF | TGTGCCAGCTCACCACTAGTTCGGGAGACCCAGTACTTC
TRBJ2-3 | NA | NA | TRBV5-1 | CASSHQPNPADTQYF | TGCGCCAGCAGCCATCAACCAAACCCCGCAGATACGCAGTATTTT
TRBJ2-7 | NA | NA | TRBV12-3/TRBV12-4 | CASNEGGAKYEQYF | TGTGCCAGCAACGAGGGGGGGGCCAAGTACGAGCAGTACTTC
TRBJ2-2 | NA | NA | TRBV30 | CAWSVRYTGELFF | TGTGCCTGGAGTGTAAGGTATACCGGGGAGCTGTTTTTT
TRBJ2-7 | NA | NA | TRBV29-1 | CSALRTASSYEQYF | TGCAGCGCGCTAAGGACTGCTAGCTCCTACGAGCAGTACTTC
TRBJ1-2 | NA | TRBD1 | TRBV30 | CAWGRTGGSYGYTF | TGTGCCTGGGGCAGGACAGGGGGATCCTATGGCTACACCTTC
TRBJ1-2 | NA | TRBD1 | TRBV5-6 | CASSWDRDFYGYTF | TGTGCCAGCAGTTGGGACAGGGACTTCTATGGCTACACCTTC
TRBJ2-3 | NA | TRBD1 | TRBV6-5 | CASSYTATGGPDTQYF | TGTGCCAGCAGTTACACGGCTACAGGGGGACCTGATACGCAGTATTTT
TRBJ1-1 | NA | NA | TRBV12-3/TRBV12-4 | CASSFWRAEAFF | TGTGCCAGCAGTTTTTGGAGGGCTGAAGCTTTCTTT
TRBJ2-1 | NA | NA | TRBV29-1 | CSVERSAVEQFF | TGCAGCGTTGAAAGATCGGCGGTAGAGCAGTTCTTC
TRBJ1-2 | NA | TRBD1 | TRBV20-1 | CSARGTGRHYGYTF | TGCAGTGCTAGAGGGACAGGGCGACATTATGGCTACACCTTC
TRBJ1-4 | NA | TRBD1 | TRBV5-1 | CASSPGLTGEEKLFF | TGCGCCAGCAGCCCCGGATTGACAGGGGAGGAAAAACTGTTTTTT
TRBJ2-5 | NA | NA | TRBV30 | CAWERGQETQYF | TGTGCCTGGGAGAGGGGCCAAGAGACCCAGTACTTC